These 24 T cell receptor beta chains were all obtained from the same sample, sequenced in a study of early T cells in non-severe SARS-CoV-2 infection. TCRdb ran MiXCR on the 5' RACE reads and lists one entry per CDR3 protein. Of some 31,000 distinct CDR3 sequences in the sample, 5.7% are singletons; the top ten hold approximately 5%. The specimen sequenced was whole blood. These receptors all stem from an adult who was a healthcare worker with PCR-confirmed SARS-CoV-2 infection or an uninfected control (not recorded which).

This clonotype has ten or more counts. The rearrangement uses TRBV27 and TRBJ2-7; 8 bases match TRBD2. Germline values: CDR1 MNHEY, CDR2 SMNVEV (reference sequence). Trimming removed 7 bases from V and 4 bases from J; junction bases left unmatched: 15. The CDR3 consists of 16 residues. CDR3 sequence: CASKYRGAGAPYEQYV. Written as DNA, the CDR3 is TGTGCCAGCAAGTATAGGGGAGCGGGAGCCCCTTACGAGCAGTACGTC.

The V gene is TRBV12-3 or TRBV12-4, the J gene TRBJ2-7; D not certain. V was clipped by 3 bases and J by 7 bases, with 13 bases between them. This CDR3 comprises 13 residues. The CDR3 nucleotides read TGTGCCAGCAGTTTGGGCTCCGCTTCAGAGCAGTACGTC. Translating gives CASSLGSASEQYV.

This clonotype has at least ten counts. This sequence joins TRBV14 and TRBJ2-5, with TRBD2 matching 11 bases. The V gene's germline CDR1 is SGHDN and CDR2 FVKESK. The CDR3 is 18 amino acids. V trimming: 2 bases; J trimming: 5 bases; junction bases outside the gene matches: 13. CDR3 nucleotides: TGTGCCAGCAGCCAATACCTGGGAACTAGCGGGAGAGTTGAGACCCAGTACTTC. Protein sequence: CASSQYLGTSGRVETQYF.

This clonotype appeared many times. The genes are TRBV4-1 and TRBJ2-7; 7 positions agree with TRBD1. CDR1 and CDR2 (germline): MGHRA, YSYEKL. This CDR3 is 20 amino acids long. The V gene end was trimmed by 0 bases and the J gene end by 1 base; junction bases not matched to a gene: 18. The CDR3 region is CASSQESGFRLDRLSYEQYF. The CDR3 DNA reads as TGCGCCAGCAGCCAAGAGTCCGGGTTCCGTTTGGACAGGCTGTCCTACGAGCAGTACTTC.

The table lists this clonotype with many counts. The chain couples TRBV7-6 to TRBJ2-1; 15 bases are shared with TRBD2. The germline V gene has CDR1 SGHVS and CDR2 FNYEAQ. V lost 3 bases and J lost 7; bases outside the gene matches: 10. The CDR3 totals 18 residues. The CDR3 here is CASSFWTSGRARRNEQFF. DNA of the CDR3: TGTGCCAGCAGCTTTTGGACTAGCGGGAGGGCCCGACGGAATGAGCAGTTCTTC.

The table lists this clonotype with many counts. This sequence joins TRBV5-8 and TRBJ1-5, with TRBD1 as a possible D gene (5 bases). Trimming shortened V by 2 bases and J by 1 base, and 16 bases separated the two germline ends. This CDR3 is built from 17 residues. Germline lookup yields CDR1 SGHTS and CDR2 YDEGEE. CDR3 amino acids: CASSLWVMTDSNQPQHF. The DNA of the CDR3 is TGTGCCAGCAGCTTATGGGTAATGACAGACAGCAATCAGCCCCAGCATTTT.

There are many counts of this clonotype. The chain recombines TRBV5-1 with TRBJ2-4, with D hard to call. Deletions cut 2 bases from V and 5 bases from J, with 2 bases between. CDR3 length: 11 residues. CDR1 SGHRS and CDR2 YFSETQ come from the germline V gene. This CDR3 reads CASSFENIQYF. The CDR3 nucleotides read TGCGCCAGCAGCTTCGAAAACATTCAGTACTTC.

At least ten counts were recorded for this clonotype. The CDR3, as DNA: TGTGCCTGGAGTGGGTCGGGGGTTGCCGGGGAGCTGTTTTTT. It yields the protein CAWSGSGVAGELFF. The V gene is TRBV30, the J gene TRBJ2-2; possibly TRBD2 for D (6 bases). V lost 1 base and J lost 6, with 12 bases in between. Per germline, CDR1 GTSNPN and CDR2 SVGIG (reference sequence). The CDR3 sequence is 14 residues long. Full variable domain (remainder filled in from reference TRBV30 and TRBJ2-2): SQTIHQWPATLVQPVGSPLSLECTVEGTSNPNLYWYRQAAGRGLQLLFYSVGIGQISSEVPQNLSASRPQDRQFILSSKKLLLSDSGFYLCAWSGSGVAGELFFGEGSRLTVL.

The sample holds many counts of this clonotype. DNA of the CDR3: TGTGCCAGCAGCTTAAACCCAGGGAAAGGCTCTGAAGCTTTCTTT. Translated: CASSLNPGKGSEAFF. The V and J genes are TRBV11-3 and TRBJ1-1; TRBD1 is a possible D gene (5 bases). V shed 2 bases and J shed 6 bases, with 16 bases lying between them. This CDR3 comprises 15 residues. The germline V gene encodes CDR1 SGHNT and CDR2 YENEEA.

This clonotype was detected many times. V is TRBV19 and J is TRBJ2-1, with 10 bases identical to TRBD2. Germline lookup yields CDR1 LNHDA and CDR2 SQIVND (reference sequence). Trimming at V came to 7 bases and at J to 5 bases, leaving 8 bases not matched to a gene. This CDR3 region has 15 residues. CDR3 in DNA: TGTGCCAGTAAGGAAGGGCTAGCGGGAGACAATGAGCAGTTCTTC. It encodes CASKEGLAGDNEQFF.

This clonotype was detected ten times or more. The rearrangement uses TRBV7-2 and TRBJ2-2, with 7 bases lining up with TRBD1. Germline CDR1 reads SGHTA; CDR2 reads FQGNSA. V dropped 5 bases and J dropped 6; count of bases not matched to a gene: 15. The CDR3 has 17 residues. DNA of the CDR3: TGTGCCAGCAGCCCTGCGAGCCCGACAGGGTTGGCCGGGGAGCTGTTTTTT. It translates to CASSPASPTGLAGELFF.

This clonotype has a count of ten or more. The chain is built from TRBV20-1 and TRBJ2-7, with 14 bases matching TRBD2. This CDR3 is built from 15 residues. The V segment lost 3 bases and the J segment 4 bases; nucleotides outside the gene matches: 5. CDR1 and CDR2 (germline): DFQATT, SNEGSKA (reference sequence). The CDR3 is CSARGRTSGRYEQYV. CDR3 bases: TGCAGTGCTAGGGGGAGGACTAGCGGGAGGTACGAGCAGTACGTC.

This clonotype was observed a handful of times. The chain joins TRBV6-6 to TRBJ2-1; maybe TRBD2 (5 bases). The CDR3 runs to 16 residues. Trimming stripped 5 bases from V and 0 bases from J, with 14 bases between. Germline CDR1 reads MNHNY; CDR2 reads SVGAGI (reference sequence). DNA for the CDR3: TGTGCCAGCAGTGACGCCCTGGGGAGCTCCTACAATGAGCAGTTCTTC. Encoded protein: CASSDALGSSYNEQFF.

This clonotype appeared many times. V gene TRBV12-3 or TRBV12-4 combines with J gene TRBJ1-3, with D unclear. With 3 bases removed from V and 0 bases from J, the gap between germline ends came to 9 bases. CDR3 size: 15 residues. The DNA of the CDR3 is TGTGCCAGCAGTTTGGCAGGCTACTCTGGAAACACCATATATTTT. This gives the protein CASSLAGYSGNTIYF.

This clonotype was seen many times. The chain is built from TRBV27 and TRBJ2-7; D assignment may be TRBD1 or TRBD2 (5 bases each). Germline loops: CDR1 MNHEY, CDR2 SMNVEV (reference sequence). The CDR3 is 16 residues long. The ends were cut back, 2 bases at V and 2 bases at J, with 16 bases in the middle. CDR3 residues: CASSLAPGTDTYEQYF. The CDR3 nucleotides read TGTGCCAGCAGTTTAGCCCCCGGGACGGATACCTACGAGCAGTACTTC.

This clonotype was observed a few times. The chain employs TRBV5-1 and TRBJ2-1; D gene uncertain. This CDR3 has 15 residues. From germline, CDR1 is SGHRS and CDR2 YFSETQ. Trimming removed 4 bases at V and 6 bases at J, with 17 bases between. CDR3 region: CASSPEARPANEQFF. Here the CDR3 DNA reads TGCGCCAGCAGCCCTGAGGCCAGGCCCGCCAATGAGCAGTTCTTC.

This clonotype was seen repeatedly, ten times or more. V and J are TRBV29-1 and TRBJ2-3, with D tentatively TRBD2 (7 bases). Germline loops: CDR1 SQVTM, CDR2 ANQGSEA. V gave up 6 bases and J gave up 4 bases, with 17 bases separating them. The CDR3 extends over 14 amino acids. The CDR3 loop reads CSVLNLGGADTQYF. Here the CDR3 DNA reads TGCAGCGTCTTGAATCTAGGGGGGGCAGATACGCAGTATTTT.

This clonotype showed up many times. The CDR3 sequence is CASSLTFNKVRYF. CDR3 in DNA: TGTGCCAGCAGCTTAACGTTTAATAAAGTTAGGTATTTT. The rearrangement links TRBV11-3 to TRBJ2-3, with no clear D. The CDR3 contains 13 residues. CDR1 is SGHNT, CDR2 YENEEA, per germline. Trimming left V 2 bases short and J 14 bases short, with 17 bases between.

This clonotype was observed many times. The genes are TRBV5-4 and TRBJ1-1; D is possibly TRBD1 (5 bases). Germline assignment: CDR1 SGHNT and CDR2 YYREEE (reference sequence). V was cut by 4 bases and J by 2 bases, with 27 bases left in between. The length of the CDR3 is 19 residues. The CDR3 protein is CASSLMGSHGGETNTEAFF. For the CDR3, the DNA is TGTGCCAGCAGCCTCATGGGGAGTCACGGGGGTGAGACTAACACTGAAGCTTTCTTT.

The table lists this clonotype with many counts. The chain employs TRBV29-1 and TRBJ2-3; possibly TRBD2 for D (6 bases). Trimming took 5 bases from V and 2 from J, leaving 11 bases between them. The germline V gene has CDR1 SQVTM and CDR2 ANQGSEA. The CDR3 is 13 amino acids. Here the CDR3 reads CSVQRGNTDTQYF. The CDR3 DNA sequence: TGCAGCGTTCAACGGGGGAACACAGATACGCAGTATTTT.

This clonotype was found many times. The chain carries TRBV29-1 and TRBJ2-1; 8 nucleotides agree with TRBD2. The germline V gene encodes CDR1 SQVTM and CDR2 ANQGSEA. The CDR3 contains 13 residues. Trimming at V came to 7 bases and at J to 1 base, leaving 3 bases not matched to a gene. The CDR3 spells CSAAGGSYNEQFF. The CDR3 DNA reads TGCAGCGCCGCGGGGGGATCCTACAATGAGCAGTTCTTC.

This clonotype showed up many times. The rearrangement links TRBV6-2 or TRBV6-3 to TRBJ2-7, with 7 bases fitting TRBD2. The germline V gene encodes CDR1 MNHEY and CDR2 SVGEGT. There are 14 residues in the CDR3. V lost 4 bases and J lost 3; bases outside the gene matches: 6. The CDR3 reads CASSSSGTNYEQYF. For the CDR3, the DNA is TGTGCCAGCAGTTCCTCCGGGACTAACTACGAGCAGTACTTC.

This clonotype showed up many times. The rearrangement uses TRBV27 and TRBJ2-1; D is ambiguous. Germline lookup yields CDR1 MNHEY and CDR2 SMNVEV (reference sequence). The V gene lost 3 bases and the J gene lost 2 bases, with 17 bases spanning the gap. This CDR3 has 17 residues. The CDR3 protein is CASSFGSVPRTYNEQFF. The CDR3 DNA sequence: TGTGCCAGCAGTTTCGGGTCAGTTCCCCGCACCTACAATGAGCAGTTCTTC.

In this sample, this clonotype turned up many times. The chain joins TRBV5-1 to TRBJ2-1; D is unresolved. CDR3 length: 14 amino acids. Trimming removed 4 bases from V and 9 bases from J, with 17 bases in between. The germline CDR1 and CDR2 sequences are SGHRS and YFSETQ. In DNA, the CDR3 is TGCGCCAGCAGCCCCGGCGCCTCCACCGCTGAGCAGTTCTTC. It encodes CASSPGASTAEQFF.